Here is one T cell receptor beta chain with its context. This sample's TCRbeta library carried unique molecular identifier barcodes. TCRdb fed the PCR reads into MiXCR, producing one record per CDR3 protein. This sample has about 200,000 distinct CDR3 sequences; about 8.7% occur once, and the top ten carry 35%. The data were taken from a study of T-cell reconstitution after alpha-beta-depleted transplantation in children. This CDR3 contains 13 residues. V dropped 7 bases and J dropped 5 bases, with 14 bases sitting between them. Here the sequenced sample was PBMCs, mostly from graft donor cells, taken 360 days after TCRalphabeta/CD19-depleted stem cell transplant. The sequence was obtained from a male patient between 2 and 10 years old who had a stem cell transplant for acute myeloid leukemia, so the T cells may come from the graft donor. The rearrangement uses TRBV12-3 or TRBV12-4 and TRBJ2-5; no definite D call. CDR3 nucleotides: TGTGCCAGCAAAACTTACGGCCGGGAGACCCAGTACTTC. Protein: CASKTYGRETQYF.